This T cell receptor beta chain was documented in a study of long-term antiretroviral therapy in people with HIV. Germline trimming cut 3 bases from V and 1 base from J; bases unmatched to any gene: 13. Germline V CDR1 and CDR2: LNHDA, SQIVND (reference sequence). The CDR3 loop spans 19 amino acids. Sequencing relied on immunoSEQ assay v3.0, run at survey level. The method was immunoSEQ multiplex PCR; TCRdb's version includes in-frame clones alone and lacks a portion of them. Here the sample spans about 24,000 clones, around 86% being singletons. The source of this sequence is a middle-aged man with HIV. This sample comprised unsorted PBMCs, obtained 1.2 years after starting antiretroviral therapy. V is TRBV19 and J is TRBJ2-2, with 8 bases lining up with TRBD1. CDR3 in amino acids: CASSIRQRLGQGNTGELFF. The CDR3 DNA follows: TGTGCCAGTAGTATCCGTCAGCGTCTAGGACAGGGGAACACCGGGGAGCTGTTTTTT.